This entry lists 27 T cell receptor beta chains sequenced from one sample in a study of technical replicates of blood from a handful of donors. TCRdb's table, derived via immunoSEQ multiplex PCR, lists solely in-frame clones and lacks some. In the table there are roughly 68,000 clones, about 91% of which are singletons. Sequenced material: T cells isolated from PBMCs. Source of these receptors: a human donor in good health.

The V call is TRBV27, the J call TRBJ1-5; 11 bases line up with TRBD1. The CDR3 loop spans 15 amino acids. After removal of 5 bases from V and 7 bases from J, the junction contained 7 bases not matched to a gene. CDR1 and CDR2 (germline): MNHEY, SMNVEV (reference sequence). CDR3 nucleotides: TGTGCCAGCAGTCCGTGGACAGGGGGCGACCAGCCCCAGCATTTT. Amino acids: CASSPWTGGDQPQHF.

The chain carries TRBV27 and TRBJ2-7; 8 bases fit TRBD2. With 5 bases clipped from V and 3 bases from J, the junction kept 9 bases outside the gene matches. The CDR3 totals 15 residues. CDR1 is MNHEY and CDR2 is SMNVEV in the germline V gene (reference sequence). DNA of the CDR3: TGTGCCAGCAGTGTAGCGGGATTATCGATCTACGAGCAGTACTTC. Translation gives CASSVAGLSIYEQYF.

This chain links TRBV18 with TRBJ2-7; D is undetermined. Germline V CDR1 and CDR2: KGHSH, LQKENI. There are 13 residues in the CDR3. V lost 3 bases and J lost 7, with 13 bases in between. The CDR3, as DNA: TGTGCCAGCTCACCTATCGCTAGTCATGAGCAGTACTTC. It is translated as CASSPIASHEQYF.

The CDR3 here is CASGRRLAGITYEQYF. The DNA of the CDR3 is TGCGCCAGCGGACGGAGACTAGCGGGAATTACCTACGAGCAGTACTTC. The genes are TRBV10-2 and TRBJ2-7; 11 nucleotides align to TRBD2. Per the germline V gene, CDR1 is WSHSY and CDR2 is SAAADI. The V gene end was trimmed by 8 bases and the J gene end by 2 bases; junction bases not matched to a gene: 11. This CDR3 contains 16 residues.

The gene calls are TRBV7-9 and TRBJ1-1; D not certain. From germline, CDR1 is SEHNR and CDR2 FQNEAQ (reference sequence). This CDR3 is 16 amino acids long. V shed 1 base and J shed 6 bases, with 18 bases lying between them. CDR3 in amino acids: CASSLEYEFALSEAFF. Written as DNA, the CDR3 is TGTGCCAGCAGCTTAGAGTACGAGTTCGCGCTTTCTGAAGCTTTCTTT.

This chain joins TRBV5-1 and TRBJ2-5; the match to TRBD2 covers 10 bases. In germline, CDR1 is SGHRS, CDR2 YFSETQ. The CDR3 contains 15 residues. Trimming at V came to 0 bases and at J to 4 bases, leaving 3 bases not matched to a gene. The CDR3 spells CASSLGASGGETQYF. In DNA form, the CDR3 reads TGCGCCAGCAGCTTGGGGGCTAGCGGGGGAGAGACCCAGTACTTC.

This clone was detected only once. The V gene is TRBV4-2, the J gene TRBJ1-2; 9 bases line up with TRBD1. J gave up 3 bases and V 0 bases, and 5 bases lay outside the gene matches. The CDR3 has 16 amino acids. The germline gives CDR1 LGHNA, CDR2 YNFKEQ. The CDR3 region has the DNA TGTGCCAGCAGCCAAGAAACAGGGGGCGAGGACTATGGCTACACCTTC. It is translated as CASSQETGGEDYGYTF.

V is TRBV9 and J is TRBJ2-7, with D possibly TRBD2 on 6 matching bases. Germline V gene data show CDR1 as SGDLS and CDR2 as YYNGEE. Trimming took off 0 bases at V and 3 bases at J, with 13 bases between the two ends. The CDR3 has 15 residues. CDR3 sequence (DNA): TGTGCCAGCAGCGTAGAGGCCGGGAGTTTCTACGAGCAGTACTTC. Its translation: CASSVEAGSFYEQYF.

The J gene is TRBJ2-7, the V gene TRBV29-1; a weak D match, TRBD1 (6 bases). CDR1 is SQVTM and CDR2 is ANQGSEA in the germline V gene. The CDR3 spans 12 residues. V lost 7 bases to trimming and J lost 6 bases, with 16 bases between them. This CDR3 is CSANGQSPEQYF. CDR3 in DNA: TGCAGCGCTAACGGACAGTCTCCCGAGCAGTACTTC.

This clone was seen once. The rearrangement joins TRBV13 to TRBJ2-7; TRBD2 matches 8 bases. V was pared by 3 bases and J by 5 bases, with 6 bases of the junction left unmatched. The length of the CDR3 is 14 residues. Germline V gene lookup returns CDR1 PRHDT and CDR2 FYEKMQ (reference sequence). CDR3 amino acids: CASSFKRERDEQYF. The DNA for the CDR3 is TGTGCCAGCAGCTTCAAGCGGGAGAGGGACGAGCAGTACTTC. Looking up the rest from reference TRBV13 and TRBJ2-7 gives the full variable domain: AAGVIQSPRHLIKEKRETATLKCYPIPRHDTVYWYQQGPGQDPQFLISFYEKMQSDKGSIPDRFSAQQFSDYHSELNMSSLELGDSALYFCASSFKRERDEQYFGPGTRLTVT.

This rearrangement joins TRBV5-6 to TRBJ1-1; D unresolved. The germline V gene encodes CDR1 SGHDT and CDR2 YYEEEE. The CDR3 loop spans 13 amino acids. V gave up 0 bases and J gave up 3 bases, with 6 bases separating them. Here the CDR3 DNA reads TGTGCCAGCAGCTTGGCCCTTTACACTGAAGCTTTCTTT. This encodes CASSLALYTEAFF.

This clone was picked up a small number of times. The rearrangement links TRBV30 to TRBJ1-1; possibly TRBD1 for D (5 bases). The germline V gene has CDR1 GTSNPN and CDR2 SVGIG (reference sequence). Trimming left V 4 bases short and J 0 bases short, with 15 bases between. The CDR3 spans 15 residues. Here the CDR3 DNA reads TGTGCCTGGACCCCCTTGGGGCTCATGAACACTGAAGCTTTCTTT. This translates into CAWTPLGLMNTEAFF.

The V gene is TRBV5-1, the J gene TRBJ1-4, with 7 bases lining up with TRBD1. The J segment lost 3 bases and the V segment lost 0 bases, leaving 5 bases of the junction unmatched. Germline loops: CDR1 SGHRS, CDR2 YFSETQ. CDR3 size: 16 residues. The CDR3 DNA reads TGCGCCAGCAGCTTGGTCCAGGGGGATGCTAATGAAAAACTGTTTTTT. Translation: CASSLVQGDANEKLFF. Full variable domain (remainder filled in from reference TRBV5-1 and TRBJ1-4): KAGVTQTPRYLIKTRGQQVTLSCSPISGHRSVSWYQQTPGQGLQFLFEYFSETQRNKGNFPGRFSGRQFSNSRSEMNVSTLELGDSALYLCASSLVQGDANEKLFFGSGTQLSVL.

V usage is TRBV29-1 and J usage is TRBJ2-7; D may be TRBD1 (6 bases). V dropped 7 bases and J dropped 4 bases, with 14 bases sitting between them. The CDR3 extends over 12 amino acids. CDR1 is SQVTM, CDR2 ANQGSEA, per germline. The CDR3 nucleotides are TGCAGCGCCAGATTAACAGGGTACGAGCAGTACTTC. Protein product: CSARLTGYEQYF.

The chain carries TRBV9 and TRBJ2-2; 8 bases line up with TRBD1. The CDR3 contains 17 residues. Germline CDR1 and CDR2: SGDLS and YYNGEE. V lost 1 base to trimming and J lost 3 bases; unmatched junction nucleotides: 8. The CDR3 protein is CASSVNPQGAYTGELFF. The CDR3 coding sequence is TGTGCCAGCAGCGTAAACCCTCAGGGGGCCTACACCGGGGAGCTGTTTTTT.

This chain connects TRBV10-2 to TRBJ1-1, with D possibly TRBD1 on 6 matching bases. The CDR3 is 13 amino acids. Germline V gene data show CDR1 as WSHSY and CDR2 as SAAADI. Trimming took 11 bases from V and 3 from J, leaving 16 bases between them. CDR3 region: CASKLGADTEAFF. The CDR3 coding sequence is TGCGCCTCAAAGTTGGGGGCGGACACTGAAGCTTTCTTT.

The chain carries TRBV28 and TRBJ2-5, with D maybe TRBD2 (6 bases). In germline, CDR1 is MDHEN, CDR2 SYDVKM. The CDR3 is made up of 15 amino acids. V lost 2 bases and J lost 7, with 17 bases in between. The CDR3 region is CASSLAYGGFRTQYF. In DNA, the CDR3 is TGTGCCAGCAGTTTAGCCTATGGGGGGTTTAGGACCCAGTACTTC.

This sequence joins TRBV14 and TRBJ2-4; 8 bases agree with TRBD2. Germline lookup yields CDR1 SGHDN and CDR2 FVKESK. The CDR3 spans 16 residues. V lost 4 bases, J lost 5 bases, and 10 bases stayed unmatched. The CDR3 nucleotides are TGTGCCAGCAGCCGCTTTTGGCGGGAGGTCGAAAACATTCAGTACTTC. This gives the protein CASSRFWREVENIQYF.

This rearrangement joins TRBV27 to TRBJ2-5, with D hard to call. The CDR3 contains 14 residues. V lost 4 bases and J lost 5, with 14 bases in between. CDR1 and CDR2 from the germline V gene are MNHEY and SMNVEV (reference sequence). DNA for the CDR3: TGTGCCAGCAGTTCCGACTTGGAGAGGGAGACCCAGTACTTC. This translates into CASSSDLERETQYF.

This clone was picked up a small number of times. Because the CDR3's place on the DNA is in doubt, the DNA is left out and the CDR3 is given as listed by TCRdb. The CDR3 reads CASSLNRGLFNYGYTFGYTF. The V call is TRBV28, the J call TRBJ1-2; no DNA check was done on the table's D call, TRBD1. Per germline, CDR1 MDHEN and CDR2 SYDVKM. The CDR3 totals 20 residues, both ends included.

This chain connects TRBV10-1 to TRBJ2-3; 9 bases line up with TRBD2. V was clipped by 7 bases and J by 1 base; unmatched bases: 15. Germline-derived CDR1 and CDR2 are WNHNN and SYGVQD (reference sequence). This CDR3 comprises 18 residues. Written as DNA, the CDR3 is TGCGCCAGCATCTCCTTAGCGGGAGAGAGTATCGGCACAGATACGCAGTATTTT. As protein: CASISLAGESIGTDTQYF.

V and J are TRBV28 and TRBJ2-7, with 8 bases identical to TRBD1. Germline V gene lookup returns CDR1 MDHEN and CDR2 SYDVKM. The CDR3 spans 14 residues. The V gene end was trimmed by 6 bases and the J gene end by 2 bases; junction bases not matched to a gene: 6. The CDR3 nucleotides are TGTGCCAGCAGCCTCCAGACAGGGGCCTACGAGCAGTACTTC. This sequence encodes CASSLQTGAYEQYF.

This clone was seen only a few times. The chain links TRBV29-1 to TRBJ1-5, with D possibly matching TRBD1 (5 bases). Germline lookup yields CDR1 SQVTM and CDR2 ANQGSEA. Trimming removed 4 bases at V and 0 bases at J, with 19 bases between. This CDR3 has 17 residues. CDR3 nucleotides: TGCAGCGTTGTTGAACAAGGGGACTCTTATAGCAATCAGCCCCAGCATTTT. It codes for CSVVEQGDSYSNQPQHF.

Here the CDR3 reads CASSPGDRGHEQYF. The CDR3, as DNA: TGTGCCAGCTCACCCGGGGACAGGGGTCACGAGCAGTACTTC. The chain joins TRBV18 to TRBJ2-7, with 10 bases aligning to TRBD1. The V and J ends lost 3 bases and 5 bases, in that order; junction bases with no gene match: 4. The CDR3 totals 14 residues. Germline V gives CDR1 KGHSH, CDR2 LQKENI.

This clone was counted a few times. J is TRBJ2-6 and V is TRBV29-1; TRBD1 matches at 7 bases. The CDR3 length is 13 residues. The ends lost 6 bases at V and 2 bases at J; junction bases unmatched: 1. Germline loops: CDR1 SQVTM, CDR2 ANQGSEA. The CDR3 DNA reads TGCAGCGTCCAGGGGGCTGGGGCCAACGTCCTGACTTTC. It is translated as CSVQGAGANVLTF.

This clone was detected only once. This chain connects TRBV13 to TRBJ2-1; 8 bases align to TRBD2. Losses at the gene ends were 5 bases for V and 10 bases for J; bases not matched to a gene: 10. The CDR3 extends over 14 amino acids. The V gene's germline CDR1 is PRHDT and CDR2 FYEKMQ (reference sequence). CDR3 in DNA: TGTGCCAGCAGCCCCGGGACTAGGGCGCGAGAGCAGTTCTTC. Protein: CASSPGTRAREQFF.

The chain uses TRBV6-6 and TRBJ2-3; 9 nucleotides line up with TRBD1. Germline assignment: CDR1 MNHNY and CDR2 SVGAGI (reference sequence). The junction had 6 bases not matched to a gene; V was cut back by 7 bases and J by 1 base. The CDR3 is 15 amino acids. In DNA, the CDR3 is TGTGCCAGCATTATGGACAGGGGAGGCACAGATACGCAGTATTTT. As protein: CASIMDRGGTDTQYF.